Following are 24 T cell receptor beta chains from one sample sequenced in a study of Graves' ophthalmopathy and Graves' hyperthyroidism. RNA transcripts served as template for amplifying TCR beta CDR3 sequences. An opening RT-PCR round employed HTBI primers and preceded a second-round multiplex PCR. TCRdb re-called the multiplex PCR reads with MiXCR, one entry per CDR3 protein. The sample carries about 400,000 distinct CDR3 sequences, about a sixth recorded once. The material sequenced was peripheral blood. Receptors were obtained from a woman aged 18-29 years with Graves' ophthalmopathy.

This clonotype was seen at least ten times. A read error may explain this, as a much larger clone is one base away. The CDR3 loop reads CASGGQDRLLAFF. The CDR3 coding sequence is TGTGCCAGCGGGGGACAGGACAGACTGTTGGCTTTCTTT. The V gene is TRBV27, the J gene TRBJ1-1, with 8 nucleotides matching TRBD1. The CDR3 length is 13 residues. Germline V gene sequence: CDR1 MNHEY, CDR2 SMNVEV (reference sequence). V lost 8 bases, J lost 11 bases, and 13 bases stayed unmatched.

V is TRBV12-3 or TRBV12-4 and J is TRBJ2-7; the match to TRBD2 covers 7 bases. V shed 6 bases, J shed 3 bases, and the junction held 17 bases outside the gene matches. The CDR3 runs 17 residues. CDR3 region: CASSPTPSGSPHYEQYF. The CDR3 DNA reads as TGTGCCAGCAGCCCGACCCCTAGCGGTTCCCCCCACTACGAGCAGTACTTC.

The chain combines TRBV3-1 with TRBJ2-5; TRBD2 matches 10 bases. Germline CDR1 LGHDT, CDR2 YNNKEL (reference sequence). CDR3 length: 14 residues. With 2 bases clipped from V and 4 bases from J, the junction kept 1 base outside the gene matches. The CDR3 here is CASSQSGGAETQYF. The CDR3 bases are TGTGCCAGCAGCCAAAGCGGGGGGGCAGAGACCCAGTACTTC.

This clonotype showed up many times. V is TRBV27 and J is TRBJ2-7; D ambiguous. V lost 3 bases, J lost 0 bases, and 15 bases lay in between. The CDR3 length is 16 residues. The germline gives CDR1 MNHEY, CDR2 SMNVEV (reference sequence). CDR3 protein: CASSLRWQANSYEQYF. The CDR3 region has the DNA TGTGCCAGCAGTTTGAGGTGGCAGGCCAACTCCTACGAGCAGTACTTC.

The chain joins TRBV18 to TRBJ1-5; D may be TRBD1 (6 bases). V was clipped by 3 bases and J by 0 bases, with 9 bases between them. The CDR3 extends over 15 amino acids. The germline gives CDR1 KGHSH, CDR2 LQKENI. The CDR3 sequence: CASSPDRYSNQPQHF. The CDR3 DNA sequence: TGTGCCAGCTCACCCGACAGGTATAGCAATCAGCCCCAGCATTTT.

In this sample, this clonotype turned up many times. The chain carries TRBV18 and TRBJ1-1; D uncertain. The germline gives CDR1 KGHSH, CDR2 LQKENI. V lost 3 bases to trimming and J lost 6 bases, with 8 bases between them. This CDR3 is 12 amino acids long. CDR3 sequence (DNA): TGTGCCAGCTCACCCAACATAGCTGAAGCTTTCTTT. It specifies CASSPNIAEAFF.

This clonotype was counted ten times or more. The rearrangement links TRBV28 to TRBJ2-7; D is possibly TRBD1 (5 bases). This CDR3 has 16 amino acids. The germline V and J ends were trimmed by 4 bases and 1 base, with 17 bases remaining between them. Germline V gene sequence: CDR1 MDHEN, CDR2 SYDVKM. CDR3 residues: CASSSLTWTPSYEQYF. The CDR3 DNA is TGTGCCAGCAGTTCCTTGACTTGGACACCTTCCTACGAGCAGTACTTC.

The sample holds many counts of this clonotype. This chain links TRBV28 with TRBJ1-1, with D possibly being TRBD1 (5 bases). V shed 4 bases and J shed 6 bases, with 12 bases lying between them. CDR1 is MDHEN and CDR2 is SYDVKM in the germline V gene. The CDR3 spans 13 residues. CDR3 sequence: CASSWGTESEAFF. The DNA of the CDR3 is TGTGCCAGCAGTTGGGGGACGGAGTCTGAAGCTTTCTTT.

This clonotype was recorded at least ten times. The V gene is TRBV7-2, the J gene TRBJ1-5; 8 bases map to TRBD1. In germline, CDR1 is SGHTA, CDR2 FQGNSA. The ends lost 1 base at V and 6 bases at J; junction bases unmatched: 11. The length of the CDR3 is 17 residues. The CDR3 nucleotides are TGTGCCAGCAGCTTAGGCTACAGGGGGGAGAGAGGTCAGCCCCAGCATTTT. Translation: CASSLGYRGERGQPQHF.

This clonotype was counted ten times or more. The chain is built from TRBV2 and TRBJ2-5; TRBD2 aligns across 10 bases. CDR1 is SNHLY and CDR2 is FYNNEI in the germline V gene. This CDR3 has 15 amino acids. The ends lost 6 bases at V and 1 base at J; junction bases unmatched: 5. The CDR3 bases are TGTGCCAGCAGAGCTAGCGGGGGTTCCCAAGAGACCCAGTACTTC. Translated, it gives CASRASGGSQETQYF.

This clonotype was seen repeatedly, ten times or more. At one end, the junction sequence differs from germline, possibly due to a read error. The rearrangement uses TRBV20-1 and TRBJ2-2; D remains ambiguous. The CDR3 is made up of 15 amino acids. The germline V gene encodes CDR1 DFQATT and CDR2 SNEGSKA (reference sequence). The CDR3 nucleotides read TGCAGTGCTAGTCGACCACCGACGAACACCGAGGAGCTGTTTTTT. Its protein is CSASRPPTNTEELFF.

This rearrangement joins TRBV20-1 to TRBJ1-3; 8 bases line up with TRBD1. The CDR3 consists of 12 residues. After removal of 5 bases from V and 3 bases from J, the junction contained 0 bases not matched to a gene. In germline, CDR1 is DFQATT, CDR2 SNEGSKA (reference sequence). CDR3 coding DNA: TGCAGTGCTGACAGGGGTGGAAACACCATATATTTT. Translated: CSADRGGNTIYF.

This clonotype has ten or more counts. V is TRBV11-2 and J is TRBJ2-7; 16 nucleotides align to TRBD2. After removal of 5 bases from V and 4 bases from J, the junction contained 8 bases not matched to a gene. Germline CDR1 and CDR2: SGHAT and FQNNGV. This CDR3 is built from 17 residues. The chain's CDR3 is CASSAGTSGGAEYEQYF. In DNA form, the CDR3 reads TGTGCCAGCAGCGCCGGGACTAGCGGGGGGGCCGAGTACGAGCAGTACTTC.

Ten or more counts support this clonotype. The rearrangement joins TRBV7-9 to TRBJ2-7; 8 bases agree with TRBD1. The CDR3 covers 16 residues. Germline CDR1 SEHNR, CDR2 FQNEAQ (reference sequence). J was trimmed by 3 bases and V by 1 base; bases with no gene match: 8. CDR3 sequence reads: CASSLDPLDRDYEQYF. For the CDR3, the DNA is TGTGCCAGCAGCTTAGACCCCTTGGACAGGGACTACGAGCAGTACTTC.

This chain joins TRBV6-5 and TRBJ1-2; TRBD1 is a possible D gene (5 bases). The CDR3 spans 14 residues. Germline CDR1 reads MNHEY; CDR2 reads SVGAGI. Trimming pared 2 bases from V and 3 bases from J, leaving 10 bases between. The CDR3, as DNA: TGTGCCAGCAGTTACACGGGGGAACACTATGGCTACACCTTC. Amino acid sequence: CASSYTGEHYGYTF.

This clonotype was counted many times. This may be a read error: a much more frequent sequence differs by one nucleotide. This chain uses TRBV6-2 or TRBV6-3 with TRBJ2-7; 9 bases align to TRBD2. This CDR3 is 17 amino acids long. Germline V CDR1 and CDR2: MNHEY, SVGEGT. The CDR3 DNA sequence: TGTGCCTGCAGGCCGGATCCGCGCGGGAGGGCCTTTTACGAGCAGTACTTC. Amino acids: CACRPDPRGRAFYEQYF.

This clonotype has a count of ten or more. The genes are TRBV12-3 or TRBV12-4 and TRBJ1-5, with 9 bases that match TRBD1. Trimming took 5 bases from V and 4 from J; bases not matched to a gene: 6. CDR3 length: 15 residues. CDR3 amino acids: CASSGRQGENQPQHF. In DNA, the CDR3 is TGTGCCAGCAGTGGCCGACAGGGGGAAAATCAGCCCCAGCATTTT.

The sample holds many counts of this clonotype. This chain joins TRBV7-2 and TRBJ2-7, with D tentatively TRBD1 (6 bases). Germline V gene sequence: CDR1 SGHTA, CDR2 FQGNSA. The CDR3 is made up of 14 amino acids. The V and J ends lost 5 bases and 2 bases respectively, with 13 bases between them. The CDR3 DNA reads TGTGCCAGCAGCCCTCAACAGGGTACCTACGAGCAGTACTTC. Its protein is CASSPQQGTYEQYF.

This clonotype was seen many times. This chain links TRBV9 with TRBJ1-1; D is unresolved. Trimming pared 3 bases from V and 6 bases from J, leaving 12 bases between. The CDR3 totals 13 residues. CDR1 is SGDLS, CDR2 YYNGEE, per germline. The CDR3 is CASSADPRAEAFF. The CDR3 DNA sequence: TGTGCCAGCAGCGCGGACCCTCGGGCTGAAGCTTTCTTT.

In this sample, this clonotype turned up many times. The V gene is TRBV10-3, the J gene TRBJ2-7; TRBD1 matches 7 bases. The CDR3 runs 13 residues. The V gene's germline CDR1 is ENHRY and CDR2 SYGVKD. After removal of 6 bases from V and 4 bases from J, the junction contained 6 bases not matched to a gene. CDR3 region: CAISRQGNYEQYF. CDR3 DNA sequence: TGTGCCATCAGCCGACAGGGCAATTACGAGCAGTACTTC.

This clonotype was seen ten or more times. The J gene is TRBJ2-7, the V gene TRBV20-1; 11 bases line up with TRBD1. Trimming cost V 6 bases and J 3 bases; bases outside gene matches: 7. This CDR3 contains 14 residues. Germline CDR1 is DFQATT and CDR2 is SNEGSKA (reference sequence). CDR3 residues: CSAPLGTGGYEQYF. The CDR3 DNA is TGCAGTGCCCCATTGGGGACAGGGGGCTACGAGCAGTACTTC.

Here the CDR3 DNA reads TGTGCCAGCAGCCCGCACGGGCGGGTTTCCTACGAGCAGTACTTC. Protein: CASSPHGRVSYEQYF. This chain uses TRBV14 with TRBJ2-7, with a tentative D call TRBD2 (5 bases). CDR1 is SGHDN, CDR2 FVKESK, per germline. The CDR3 runs to 15 residues. Trimming shortened V by 4 bases and J by 1 base, and 14 bases separated the two germline ends. Based on the CDR3 plus reference TRBV14 and TRBJ2-7, the full variable domain is EAGVTQFPSHSVIEKGQTVTLRCDPISGHDNLYWYRRVMGKEIKFLLHFVKESKQDESGMPNNRFLAERTGGTYSTLKVQPAELEDSGVYFCASSPHGRVSYEQYFGPGTRLTVT.

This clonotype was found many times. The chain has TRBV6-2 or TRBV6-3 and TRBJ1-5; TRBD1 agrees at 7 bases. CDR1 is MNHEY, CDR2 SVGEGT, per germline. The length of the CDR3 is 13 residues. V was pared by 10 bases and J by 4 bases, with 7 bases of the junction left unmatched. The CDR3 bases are TGTGCCACCCGGGGGACAGAGAATCAGCCCCAGCATTTT. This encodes CATRGTENQPQHF.

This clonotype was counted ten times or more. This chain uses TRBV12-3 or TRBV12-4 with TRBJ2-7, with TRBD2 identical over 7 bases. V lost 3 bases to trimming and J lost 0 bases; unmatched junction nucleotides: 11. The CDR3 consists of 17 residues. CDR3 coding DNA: TGTGCCAGCAGTTTCCTGGGCCCCTCTAGCGGCTCCTACGAGCAGTACTTC. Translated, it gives CASSFLGPSSGSYEQYF.